This is a list of T cell receptor beta chains from one sample in a study of response to subunit inactivated influenza vaccine. TCRdb re-called the RT-PCR reads through MiXCR, storing one row per CDR3 protein. The sample carries around 520,000 distinct CDR3 sequences, approximately 24% recorded once. The sequences come from CD4+ T cells sorted from PBMCs, collected 5 days after vaccination. The receptors were gathered from a man in his fifties or sixties who received an inactivated influenza vaccine. CDR3s include the opening cysteine and the closing phenylalanine or tryptophan. The order of the fields is V gene, J gene, D gene, clone size, CDR3 DNA, CDR3 protein. D genes are given only for firm matches. Size is omitted from some rows. Given values are once, few, many or a class for expanded clones.

>TRBV10-3|TRBJ2-1|TRBD2|NA
TGTGCCATCAGTGAGTCTATACTAGCGGGAGATGAGCAGTTCTTC
CAISESILAGDEQFF
>TRBV12-3/TRBV12-4|TRBJ2-2|TRBD1|many
TGTGCCAGCAGTTTACGACAGGGGGGGACCGGGGAGCTGTTTTTT
CASSLRQGGTGELFF
>TRBV6-5|TRBJ2-1|TRBD2|few
TGTGCCAGCAGTTACCGGACTAGCGGGAGTTCGGATGAGCAGTTCTTC
CASSYRTSGSSDEQFF
>TRBV29-1|TRBJ1-1|NA|few
TGCAGCGCTGGTTCCCACCGCATGAACACTGAAGCTTTCTTT
CSAGSHRMNTEAFF
>TRBV6-1|TRBJ1-1|NA|NA
TGTGCCAGCAGGAGGATACGGAACACTGAAGCTTTCTTT
CASRRIRNTEAFF
>TRBV29-1|TRBJ2-1|NA|NA
TGCAGCGGAGAGACCTACAATGAGCAGTTCTTC
CSGETYNEQFF
>TRBV29-1|TRBJ2-1|NA|NA
TGCAGCGCGTTTGGAAGGACCTACAATGAGCAGTTCTTC
CSAFGRTYNEQFF
>TRBV27|TRBJ1-5|NA|NA
TGTGCCAGCAGCGGAGGAGCACTCAATCAGCCCCAGCATTTT
CASSGGALNQPQHF
>TRBV7-8|TRBJ2-7|TRBD2|NA
TGTGCCAGCAGCTGGGGAGCGGGGGCCATCTCCTACGAGCAGTACTTC
CASSWGAGAISYEQYF
>TRBV20-1|TRBJ1-2|NA|few
TGCAGTGCTAGCGACCGGGACGGAAACTATGGCTACACCTTC
CSASDRDGNYGYTF
>TRBV9|TRBJ1-3|TRBD1|few
TGTGCCAGCAGCTCCCGGGACAGGGGTCTTGGAAACACCATATATTTT
CASSSRDRGLGNTIYF
>TRBV9|TRBJ2-2|NA|NA
TGTGCCAGCAGCATTCCGGGGACCCTCGGGACCGGGGAGCTGTTTTTT
CASSIPGTLGTGELFF
>TRBV5-1|TRBJ2-7|NA|NA
TGCGCCAGCAGCCCCCGGGACCGGATCTACGAGCAGTACTTC
CASSPRDRIYEQYF
>TRBV11-1|TRBJ2-2|NA|few
TGTGCCAGCAGCCCTCGGAAGGTCTCGAACACCGGGGAGCTGTTTTTT
CASSPRKVSNTGELFF
>TRBV14|TRBJ2-2|NA|NA
TGTGCCAGCAGCCAAGTTCGGATACGGAGAGAGGACACCGGGGAGCTGTTTTTT
CASSQVRIRREDTGELFF
>TRBV3-1|TRBJ2-7|NA|NA
TGTGCCAGCAGCCAAGGCCCGTCCGGGCGCTACGAGCAGTACTTC
CASSQGPSGRYEQYF
>TRBV5-1|TRBJ2-2|NA|few
TGCGCCAGCAGCTTGGTGCAGGGGAATTCCGGGGAGCTGTTTTTT
CASSLVQGNSGELFF
>TRBV5-1|TRBJ1-1|NA|NA
TGCGCCAGCAGCTTTGGTTTGCAGGCGCCCTCGAACACTGAAGCTTTCTTT
CASSFGLQAPSNTEAFF
>TRBV7-9|TRBJ2-3|TRBD2|NA
TGTGCCAGCAGCCCGGGACTAGCGGGAAGGGATACGCAGTATTTT
CASSPGLAGRDTQYF
>TRBV18|TRBJ2-3|NA|NA
TGTGCCAGCACCCCCGACCCGAGGGTCACTTTCACAGATACGCAGTATTTT
CASTPDPRVTFTDTQYF
>TRBV20-1|TRBJ2-7|NA|few
TGCAGTGCTACTCGGGATCCCTACGAGCAGTACTTC
CSATRDPYEQYF
>TRBV7-8|TRBJ2-3|TRBD2|NA
TGTGCCAGCAGCTTAAGGCGGCTAGCGGGAGCAGATACGCAGTATTTT
CASSLRRLAGADTQYF
>TRBV6-1|TRBJ2-3|NA|NA
TGTGCCAGCAGGGAACCCGCGCGCGATACGCAGTATTTT
CASREPARDTQYF
>TRBV10-3|TRBJ1-1|NA|NA
TGTGCCATCAGCCCGAAAAGTAACACTGAAGCTTTCTTT
CAISPKSNTEAFF
>TRBV6-1|TRBJ2-7|TRBD1|few
TGTGCCAGCAGGGACACGGACAGGATGGCCTACGAGCAGTACTTC
CASRDTDRMAYEQYF
>TRBV12-3/TRBV12-4|TRBJ2-1|NA|NA
TGTGCCAGCAGTTTCTCGGGTTTTTATGAGCAGTTCTTC
CASSFSGFYEQFF
>TRBV9|TRBJ2-5|TRBD2|NA
TGTGCCAGCAGCGTACGGACTAGCGGCGGAAAGGAGACCCAGTACTTC
CASSVRTSGGKETQYF
>TRBV10-3|TRBJ2-1|TRBD2|NA
TGTGCCATCAGTGAGTCTGCGGGACTAGTGAAGGTCGTGCAGTTCTTC
CAISESAGLVKVVQFF
>TRBV7-2|TRBJ2-7|NA|NA
TGTGCCAGCGCAGGGTTATCCTCCTACGAGCAGTACTTC
CASAGLSSYEQYF
>TRBV29-1|TRBJ1-2|NA|NA
TGCAGCGTTGCGGCAGGGAACTATGGCTACACCTTC
CSVAAGNYGYTF
>TRBV5-6|TRBJ1-2|NA|few
TGTGCCAGCAGCTTAGGACAGATCAACTATGGCTACACCTTC
CASSLGQINYGYTF
>TRBV7-2|TRBJ1-1|NA|NA
TGTGCCAGCAGTCAGCCGCAGGACAGTGAAGCTTTCTTT
CASSQPQDSEAFF
>TRBV7-2|TRBJ2-7|TRBD2|NA
TGTGCCAGCAGCTTTCAGCGGGGGGCTTCCTACGAGCAGTACTTC
CASSFQRGASYEQYF
>TRBV10-3|TRBJ1-5|NA|few
TGTGCCATCACCGGACAGTCCAATCAGCCCCAGCATTTT
CAITGQSNQPQHF
>TRBV2|TRBJ1-2|TRBD1|NA
TGTGCCAGCAGTGTCGAACAGGGGGCCTATGGCTACACCTTC
CASSVEQGAYGYTF
>TRBV10-3|TRBJ2-3|NA|NA
TGTGACATCAGATCAGGACAGTTTAGCACAGATACGCAGTATTTT
CDIRSGQFSTDTQYF
>TRBV28|TRBJ1-2|NA|few
TGTGCCAGCAGTTTAGAAGGGGATGGCTACACCTTC
CASSLEGDGYTF
>TRBV2|TRBJ2-7|NA|NA
TGTGCCAGCAGTGAATGCTTTCTAGGCCAGGGGTTGTGGGAGCAGTACTTC
CASSECFLGQGLWEQYF
>TRBV5-5|TRBJ1-6|NA|NA
TGTGCCAGCAGCTTCTCAGGGTATAATAATTCACCCCTCCACTTT
CASSFSGYNNSPLHF
>TRBV3-1|TRBJ2-7|TRBD1|few
TGTGCCAGCACCGCGGGACAGGGGTTTGGCGAGCAGTACTTC
CASTAGQGFGEQYF
>TRBV6-5|TRBJ2-7|TRBD2|NA
TGTGCCAGCAGTTACACAACGGGACTAGCGGAGGGGAACGAGCAGTACTTC
CASSYTTGLAEGNEQYF
>TRBV3-1|TRBJ2-1|TRBD2|few
TGTGCCAGCAGCCCTAACTCCGCTAGCGGGAGCGACAATGAGCAGTTCTTC
CASSPNSASGSDNEQFF
>TRBV20-1|TRBJ2-3|TRBD2|NA
TGCAGTGCTATACGTATCGGGACTAGTAACACAGATACGCAGTATTTT
CSAIRIGTSNTDTQYF
>TRBV12-3/TRBV12-4|TRBJ2-3|NA|few
TGTGCCAGCAGTTTAACCTTTACGCAGTATTTT
CASSLTFTQYF
>TRBV6-6|TRBJ2-7|NA|NA
TGTGCCAGCACCAGGGGGGGAGGCTACGAGCAGTACTTC
CASTRGGGYEQYF
>TRBV5-5|TRBJ2-3|NA|few
TGTGCCAGCATCCTCGAGGTGGGCGCAGATACGCAGTATTTT
CASILEVGADTQYF
>TRBV20-1|TRBJ1-1|TRBD1|NA
TGCAGTGCTGACCCCAAAAGGGACAGCTACACTGAAGCTTTCTTT
CSADPKRDSYTEAFF
>TRBV5-1|TRBJ2-1|NA|few
TGCGCCAGCAGCTTGGGGTCGGGAACGGGGAATGAGCAGTTCTTC
CASSLGSGTGNEQFF
>TRBV24-1|TRBJ2-3|TRBD2|few
TGTGCCACCAGTGATCCGGAGCGGGAGGGGAATACGCAGTATTTT
CATSDPEREGNTQYF